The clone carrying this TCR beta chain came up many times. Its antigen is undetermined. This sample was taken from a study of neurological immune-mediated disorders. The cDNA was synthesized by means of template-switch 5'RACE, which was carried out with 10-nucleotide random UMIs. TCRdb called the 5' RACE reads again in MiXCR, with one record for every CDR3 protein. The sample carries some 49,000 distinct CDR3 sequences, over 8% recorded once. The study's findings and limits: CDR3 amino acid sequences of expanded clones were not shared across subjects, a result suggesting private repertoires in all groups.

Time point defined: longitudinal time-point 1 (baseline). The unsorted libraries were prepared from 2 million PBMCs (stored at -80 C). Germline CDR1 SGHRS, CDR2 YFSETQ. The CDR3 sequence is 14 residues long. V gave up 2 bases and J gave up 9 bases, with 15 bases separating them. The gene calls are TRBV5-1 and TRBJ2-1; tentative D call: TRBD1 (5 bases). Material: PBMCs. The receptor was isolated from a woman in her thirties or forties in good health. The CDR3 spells CASSFSRQLAEQFF. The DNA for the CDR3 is TGCGCCAGCAGCTTTTCGAGACAGTTAGCTGAGCAGTTCTTC.